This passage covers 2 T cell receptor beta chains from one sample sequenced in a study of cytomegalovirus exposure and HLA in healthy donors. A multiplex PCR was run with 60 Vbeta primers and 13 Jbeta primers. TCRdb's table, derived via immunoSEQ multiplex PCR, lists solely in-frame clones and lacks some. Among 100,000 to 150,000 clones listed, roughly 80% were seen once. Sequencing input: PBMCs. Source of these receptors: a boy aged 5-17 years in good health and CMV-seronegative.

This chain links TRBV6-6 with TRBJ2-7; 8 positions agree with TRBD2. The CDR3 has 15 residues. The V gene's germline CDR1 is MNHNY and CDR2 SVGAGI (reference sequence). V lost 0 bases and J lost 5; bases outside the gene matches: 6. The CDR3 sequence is CASSYSREGWDEQYF. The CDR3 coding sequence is TGTGCCAGCAGTTACTCACGGGAGGGATGGGACGAGCAGTACTTC.

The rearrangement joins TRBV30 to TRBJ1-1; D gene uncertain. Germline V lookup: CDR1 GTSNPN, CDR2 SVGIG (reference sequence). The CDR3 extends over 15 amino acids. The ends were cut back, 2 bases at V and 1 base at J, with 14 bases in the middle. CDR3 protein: CAWSWREGGNTEAFF. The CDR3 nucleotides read TGTGCCTGGAGTTGGCGGGAAGGAGGGAACACTGAAGCTTTCTTT.